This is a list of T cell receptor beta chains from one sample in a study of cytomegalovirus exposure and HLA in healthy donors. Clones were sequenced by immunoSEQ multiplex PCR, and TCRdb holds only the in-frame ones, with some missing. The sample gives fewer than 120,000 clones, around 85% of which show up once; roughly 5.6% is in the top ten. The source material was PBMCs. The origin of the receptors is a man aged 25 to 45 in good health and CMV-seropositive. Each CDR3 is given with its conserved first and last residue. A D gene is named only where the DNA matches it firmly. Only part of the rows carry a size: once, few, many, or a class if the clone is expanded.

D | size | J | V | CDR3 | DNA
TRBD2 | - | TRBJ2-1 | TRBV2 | CASSEASGGYNEQFF | TGTGCCAGCAGTGAAGCTAGCGGGGGGTACAATGAGCAGTTCTTC
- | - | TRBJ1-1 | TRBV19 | CASSIHPGANTEAFF | TGTGCCAGTAGTATACACCCAGGGGCCAACACTGAAGCTTTCTTT
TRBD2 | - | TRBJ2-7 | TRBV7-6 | CASSLLNGLAGPGEQYF | TGTGCCAGCAGTTTACTAAATGGACTAGCGGGGCCCGGCGAGCAGTACTTC
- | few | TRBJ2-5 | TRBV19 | CARAQETQYF | TGTGCCAGGGCCCAAGAGACCCAGTACTTC
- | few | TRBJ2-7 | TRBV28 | CASSLWGWGDRSISYEQYF | TGTGCCAGCAGTTTATGGGGATGGGGGGACAGATCTATCTCCTACGAGCAGTACTTC
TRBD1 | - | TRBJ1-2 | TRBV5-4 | CASSPGTGPGYTF | TGTGCCAGCAGCCCGGGGACAGGGCCTGGCTACACCTTC
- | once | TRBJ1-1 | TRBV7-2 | CASSLGGGNTEAFF | TGTGCCAGCAGCTTAGGAGGAGGTAACACTGAAGCTTTCTTT
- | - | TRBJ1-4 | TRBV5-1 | CASSLASGDGEKLFF | TGCGCCAGCAGCTTGGCCTCCGGGGATGGGGAAAAACTGTTTTTT
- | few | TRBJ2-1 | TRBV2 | CASSLEGPPYNEQFF | TGTGCCAGCTCTTTGGAGGGGCCCCCTTACAATGAGCAGTTCTTC
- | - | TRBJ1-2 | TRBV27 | CASSLREGNGYTF | TGTGCCAGCAGTTTAAGGGAGGGGAATGGCTACACCTTC
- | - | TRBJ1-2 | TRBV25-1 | CASSDRGGGYTF | TGTGCCAGCAGTGATCGGGGTGGGGGCTACACCTTC
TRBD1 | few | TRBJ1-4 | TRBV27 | CASRTGLGEKLFF | TGTGCCAGCAGGACAGGGTTGGGTGAAAAACTGTTTTTT
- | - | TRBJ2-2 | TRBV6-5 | CASRIGGRTGELFF | TGTGCCAGCAGAATAGGAGGCCGCACCGGGGAGCTGTTTTTT
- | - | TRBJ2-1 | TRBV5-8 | CASRRAGFYNEQFF | TGTGCCAGCAGAAGAGCAGGGTTTTACAATGAGCAGTTCTTC
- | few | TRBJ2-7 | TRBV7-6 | CASSPTGTSAYEQYF | TGTGCCAGCAGCCCTACCGGGACATCAGCCTACGAGCAGTACTTC
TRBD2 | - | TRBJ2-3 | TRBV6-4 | CASSAGGADTQYF | TGTGCCAGCTCGGCGGGGGGAGCAGATACGCAGTATTTT
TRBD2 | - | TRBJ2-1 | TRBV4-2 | CASSQEASGGYNEQFF | TGTGCCAGCAGCCAAGAAGCTAGCGGGGGTTACAATGAGCAGTTCTTC
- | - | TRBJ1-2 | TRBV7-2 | CASSLAGAYGYTF | TGTGCCAGCAGCTTAGCGGGGGCCTATGGCTACACCTTC
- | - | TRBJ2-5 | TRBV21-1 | CASLSGVPQETQYF | TGTGCCAGCTTGTCAGGGGTCCCCCAAGAGACCCAGTACTTC
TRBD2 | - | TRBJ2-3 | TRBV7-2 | CASSLTETRGVPDTQYF | TGTGCCAGCAGCTTAACAGAGACGCGGGGGGTTCCGGATACGCAGTATTTT
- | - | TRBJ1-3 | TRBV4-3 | CASSQAADLRSGNTIYF | TGCGCCAGCAGCCAAGCCGCAGATTTACGCTCTGGAAACACCATATATTTT
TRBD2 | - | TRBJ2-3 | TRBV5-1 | CASSLIAGGPTDTQYF | TGCGCCAGCAGCTTGATAGCGGGGGGCCCAACAGATACGCAGTATTTT
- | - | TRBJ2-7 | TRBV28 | CASIPSGGTVSYEQYF | TGTGCCAGCATCCCCTCAGGGGGGACAGTGTCCTACGAGCAGTACTTC
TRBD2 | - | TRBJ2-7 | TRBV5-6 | CASSSLALFSYEQYF | TGTGCCAGCAGCTCACTAGCGCTTTTTTCCTACGAGCAGTACTTC
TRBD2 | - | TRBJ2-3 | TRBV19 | CASRGLGRASTDTQYF | TGTGCCAGTAGGGGCCTCGGGAGGGCTAGCACAGATACGCAGTATTTT
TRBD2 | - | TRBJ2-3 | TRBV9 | CASSILPRGGGTDTQYF | TGTGCCAGCAGCATCCTACCGCGGGGGGGCGGCACAGATACGCAGTATTTT
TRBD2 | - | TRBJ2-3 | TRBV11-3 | CASSLPSGGPTDTQYF | TGTGCCAGCAGCTTGCCAAGCGGGGGGCCCACAGATACGCAGTATTTT
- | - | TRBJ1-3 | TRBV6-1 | CASSFGNTIYF | TGTGCCAGCAGCTTTGGAAACACCATATATTTT
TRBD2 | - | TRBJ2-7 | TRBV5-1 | CASSPHPGLASEQYF | TGCGCCAGCAGCCCCCACCCAGGACTAGCATCCGAGCAGTACTTC
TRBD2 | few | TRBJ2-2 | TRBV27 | CASSLSRSTSGGGELFF | TGTGCCAGCAGTTTATCGAGGTCCACTAGCGGGGGCGGGGAGCTGTTTTTT
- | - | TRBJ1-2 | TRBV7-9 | CASSLPSGTHGYTF | TGTGCCAGCAGCCTTCCCTCCGGGACACATGGCTACACCTTC
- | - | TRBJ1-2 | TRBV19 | CASSLITNYGYTF | TGTGCCAGTAGTTTGATCACAAACTATGGCTACACCTTC
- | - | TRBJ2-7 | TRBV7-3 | CASSRGQGSSYEQYF | TGTGCCAGCAGCCGGGGACAAGGTAGCTCCTACGAGCAGTACTTC
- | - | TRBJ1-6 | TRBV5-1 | CASSLSSSYNSPLHF | TGCGCCAGCAGCTTGTCCAGCTCCTATAATTCACCCCTCCACTTT
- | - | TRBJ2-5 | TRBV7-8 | CASSPYGAGDQETQYF | TGTGCCAGCAGTCCCTATGGGGCAGGGGACCAAGAGACCCAGTACTTC
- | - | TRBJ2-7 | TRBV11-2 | CASSLDAGSHEQYF | TGTGCCAGCAGCTTAGACGCAGGGTCCCACGAGCAGTACTTC
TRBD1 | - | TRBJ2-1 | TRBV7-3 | CASSLTGTGGHNEQFF | TGTGCCAGCAGCTTAACTGGTACAGGGGGGCACAATGAGCAGTTCTTC
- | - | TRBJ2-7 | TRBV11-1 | CASSLEPPDEQYF | TGTGCCAGCAGCTTAGAGCCCCCGGACGAGCAGTACTTC
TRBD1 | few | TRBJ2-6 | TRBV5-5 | CASSRDRGQNGANVLTF | TGTGCCAGCAGCCGGGACAGGGGGCAGAATGGGGCCAACGTCCTGACTTTC
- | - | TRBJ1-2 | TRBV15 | CATSSAGEGRDYGYTF | TGTGCCACCAGTTCGGCGGGGGAGGGTCGGGACTATGGCTACACCTTC
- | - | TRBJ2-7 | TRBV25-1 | CASSESGSYEQYF | TGTGCCAGCAGTGAATCGGGCTCCTACGAGCAGTACTTC
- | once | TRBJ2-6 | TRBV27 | CASSPAESSGANVLTF | TGTGCCAGCAGTCCCGCGGAGAGCTCTGGGGCCAACGTCCTGACTTTC
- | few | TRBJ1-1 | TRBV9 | CASSGAGATEAFF | TGTGCCAGCAGCGGGGCGGGGGCGACTGAAGCTTTCTTT
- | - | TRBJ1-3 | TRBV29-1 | CSVGRGQDSGNTIYF | TGCAGCGTGGGCCGAGGGCAAGACTCTGGAAACACCATATATTTT
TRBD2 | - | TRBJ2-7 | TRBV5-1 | CASSLVWEGTDEQYF | TGCGCCAGCAGCTTGGTATGGGAGGGAACTGACGAGCAGTACTTC
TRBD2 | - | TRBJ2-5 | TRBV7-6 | CASSLSGRVTETQYF | TGTGCCAGCAGCTTATCGGGGAGGGTGACGGAGACCCAGTACTTC
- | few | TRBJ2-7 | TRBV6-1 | CATRTAWEQYF | TGTGCCACCCGGACAGCTTGGGAGCAGTACTTC
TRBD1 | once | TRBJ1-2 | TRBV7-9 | CASSPRDRVAGDYGYTF | TGTGCCAGCAGCCCAAGGGACAGGGTGGCTGGTGACTATGGCTACACCTTC
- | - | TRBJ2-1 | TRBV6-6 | CASSLNGYNEQFF | TGTGCCAGCAGTCTCAACGGCTACAATGAGCAGTTCTTC
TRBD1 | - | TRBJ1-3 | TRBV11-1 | CASSRQGTGNTIYF | TGTGCCAGCAGCCGACAGGGAACTGGAAACACCATATATTTT
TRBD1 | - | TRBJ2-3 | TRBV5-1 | CASSHTQGARDTQYF | TGCGCCAGCAGCCATACACAGGGGGCAAGGGATACGCAGTATTTT
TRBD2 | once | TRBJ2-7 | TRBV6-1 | CASSERTSGNLREQYF | TGTGCCAGCAGTGAAAGGACTAGCGGGAACCTTCGGGAGCAGTACTTC
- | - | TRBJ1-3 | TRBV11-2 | CASSLDEGQIFSGNTIYF | TGTGCCAGCAGCTTAGATGAGGGACAAATTTTCTCTGGAAACACCATATATTTT
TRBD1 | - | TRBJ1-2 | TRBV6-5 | CASSYRQGNYGYTF | TGTGCCAGCAGTTATCGACAGGGGAACTATGGCTACACCTTC
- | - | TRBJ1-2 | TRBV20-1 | CSAAPLGGYTF | TGCAGTGCTGCCCCCCTCGGTGGCTACACCTTC